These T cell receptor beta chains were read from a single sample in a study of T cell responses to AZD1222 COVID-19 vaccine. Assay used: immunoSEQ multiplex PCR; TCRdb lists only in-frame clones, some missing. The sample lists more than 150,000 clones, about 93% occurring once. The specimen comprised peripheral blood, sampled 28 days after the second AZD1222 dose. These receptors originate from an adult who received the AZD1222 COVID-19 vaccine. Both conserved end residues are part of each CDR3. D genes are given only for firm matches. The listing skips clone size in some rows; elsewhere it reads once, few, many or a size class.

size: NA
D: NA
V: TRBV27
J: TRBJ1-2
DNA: TGTGCCAGCAGTTTAAAAGGAGACCCCTATGGCTACACCTTC
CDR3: CASSLKGDPYGYTF

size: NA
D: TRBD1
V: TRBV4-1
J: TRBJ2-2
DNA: TGCGCCAGCAGCCACCGACAGGGGTTCAACACCGGGGAGCTGTTTTTT
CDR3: CASSHRQGFNTGELFF

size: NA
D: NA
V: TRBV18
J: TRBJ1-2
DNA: TGTGCCAGCTCCCCGACGGACTATGGCTACACCTTC
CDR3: CASSPTDYGYTF

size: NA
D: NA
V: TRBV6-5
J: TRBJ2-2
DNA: TGTGCCAGCAGTTACTTAGTACAGGGAAGTGGGGAGCTGTTTTTT
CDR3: CASSYLVQGSGELFF

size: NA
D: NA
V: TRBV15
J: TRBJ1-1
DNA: TGTGCCACCAGCAGAGAAGGTAGCGGGAATCGCCGTGAAGCTTTCTTT
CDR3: CATSREGSGNRREAFF

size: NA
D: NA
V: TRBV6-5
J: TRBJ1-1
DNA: TGTGCCAGCAGCCGACCCCGGGGAATGAACACTGAAGCTTTCTTT
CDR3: CASSRPRGMNTEAFF

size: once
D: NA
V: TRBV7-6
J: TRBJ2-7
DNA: TGTGCCAGCAGCTTAGCTACGTTTACAGGCGCGTACGAGCAGTACTTC
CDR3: CASSLATFTGAYEQYF

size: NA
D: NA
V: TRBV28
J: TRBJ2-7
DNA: TGTGCCAGCAGTCCCGAGGGTTACGAGCAGTACTTC
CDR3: CASSPEGYEQYF

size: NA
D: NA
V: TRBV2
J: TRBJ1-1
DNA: TGTGCCAGCAGTGAGATATTGGACACTGAAGCTTTCTTT
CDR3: CASSEILDTEAFF

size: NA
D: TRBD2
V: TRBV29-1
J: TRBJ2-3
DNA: TGCAGCGTTGAAGAGTCAGCGGGAGTGGGTACGCAGTATTTT
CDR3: CSVEESAGVGTQYF

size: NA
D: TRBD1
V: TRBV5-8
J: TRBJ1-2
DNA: TGTGCCAGCACGCTCGACAGGGGAAGAGGCTACACCTTC
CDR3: CASTLDRGRGYTF

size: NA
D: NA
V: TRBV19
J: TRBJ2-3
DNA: TGTGCCAGTAGTCGCCCGGGCGGGGGCACGGATACGCAGTATTTT
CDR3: CASSRPGGGTDTQYF

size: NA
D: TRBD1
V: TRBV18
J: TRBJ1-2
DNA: TGTGCCAGCTCACCACAAGGGACAGCGCAGTCTAACTATGGCTACACCTTC
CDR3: CASSPQGTAQSNYGYTF

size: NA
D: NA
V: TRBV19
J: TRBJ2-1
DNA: TGTGCCAGTAGTACCCGACACTACAATGAGCAGTTCTTC
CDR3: CASSTRHYNEQFF

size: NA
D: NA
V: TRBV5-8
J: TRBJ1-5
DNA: TGTGCCAGCGCTAGGAATCAAAATAGCAATCAGCCCCAGCATTTT
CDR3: CASARNQNSNQPQHF

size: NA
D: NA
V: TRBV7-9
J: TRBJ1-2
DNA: TGTGCCAGCAGCCAAGAGGAGTATGGCTACACCTTC
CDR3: CASSQEEYGYTF

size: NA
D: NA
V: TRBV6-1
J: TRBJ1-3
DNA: TGTGCCAGCAGTGAAGCCCAGGGTGCGGGAAACACCATATATTTT
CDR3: CASSEAQGAGNTIYF

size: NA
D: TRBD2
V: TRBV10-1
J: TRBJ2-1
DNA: TGCGCCAGCAGTGGTTCCCTCCGAGAGCGGGGGAAATACAATGAGCAGTTCTTC
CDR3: CASSGSLRERGKYNEQFF

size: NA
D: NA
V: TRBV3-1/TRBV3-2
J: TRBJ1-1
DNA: TGTGCCAGCAGCCCCCAGGGGACGGCGTATGCTTTCTTT
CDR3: CASSPQGTAYAFF

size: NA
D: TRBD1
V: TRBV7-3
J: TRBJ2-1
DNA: TGTGCCAGCAGCCAGGGGGACGTATCATATGAGCAGTTCTTC
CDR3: CASSQGDVSYEQFF

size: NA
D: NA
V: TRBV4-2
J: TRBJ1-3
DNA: TGTGCCAGCAGCCTCCATGAGAGCTCTGGAAACACCATATATTTT
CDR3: CASSLHESSGNTIYF

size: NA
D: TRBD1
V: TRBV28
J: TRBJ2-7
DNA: TGTGCCAGCATAGGGACAGGGAGCTCCTACGAGCAGTACTTC
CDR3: CASIGTGSSYEQYF

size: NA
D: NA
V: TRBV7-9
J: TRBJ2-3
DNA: TGTGCCAGCAGTCTGGGGGTAGATACGCAGTATTTT
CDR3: CASSLGVDTQYF

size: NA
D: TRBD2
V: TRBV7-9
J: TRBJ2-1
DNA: TGTGCCAGCAGCCCAGGGACTAGCGGGAGTCTTGGTGAGCAGTTCTTC
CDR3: CASSPGTSGSLGEQFF

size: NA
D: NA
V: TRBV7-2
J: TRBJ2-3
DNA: TGTGCCAGCGCGAGGGGGGAAACTAGCACAGATACGCAGTATTTT
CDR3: CASARGETSTDTQYF

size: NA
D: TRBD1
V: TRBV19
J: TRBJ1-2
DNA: TGTGCCAGTAGTTACGGACAGGGGGCGGTTGGCTACACCTTC
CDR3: CASSYGQGAVGYTF

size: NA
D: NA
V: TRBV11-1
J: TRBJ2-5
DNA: TGTGCCAGCAGCCTCGGACAGCTGCAAGAGACCCAGTACTTC
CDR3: CASSLGQLQETQYF

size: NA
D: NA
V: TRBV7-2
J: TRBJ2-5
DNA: TGTGCCAGCACCCCGAGCGCGGGTGATGAGACCCAGTACTTC
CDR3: CASTPSAGDETQYF

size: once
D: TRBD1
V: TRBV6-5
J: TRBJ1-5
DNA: TGTGCCAGCAGCCCAGGGGGAAACAATCAGCCCCAGCATTTT
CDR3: CASSPGGNNQPQHF

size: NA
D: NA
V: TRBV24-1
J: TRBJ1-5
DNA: TGTGCCACCAGTGATCCAGGGACTTCTCAGCCCCAGCATTTT
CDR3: CATSDPGTSQPQHF

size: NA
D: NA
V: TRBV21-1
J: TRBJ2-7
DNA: TGTGCCAGCAGCCGGGACAGGGGAAGGCAGTACTTC
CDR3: CASSRDRGRQYF

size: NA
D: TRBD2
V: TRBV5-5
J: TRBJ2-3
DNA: TGTGCCAGCAGCTGGGAGGGCGGTGGGACAGATACGCAGTATTTT
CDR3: CASSWEGGGTDTQYF

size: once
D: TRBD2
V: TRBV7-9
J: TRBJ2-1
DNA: TGTGCCAGCAGACCAGCGGGACTAGATAGTAATGAGCAGTTCTTC
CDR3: CASRPAGLDSNEQFF

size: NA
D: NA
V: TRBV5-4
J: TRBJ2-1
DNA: TGTGCCAGCAGCTTCGTAGGCGTCTACAATGAGCAGTTCTTC
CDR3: CASSFVGVYNEQFF

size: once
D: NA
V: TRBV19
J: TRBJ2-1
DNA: TGTGCCAGTAGAGTCCCAGGGGTTTCCTACAATGAGCAGTTCTTC
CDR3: CASRVPGVSYNEQFF

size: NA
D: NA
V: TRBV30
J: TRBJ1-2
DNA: TGTGCCTGGAGTGTACTGTCCGGGGTCTCGCCTAACTATGGCTACACCTTC
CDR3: CAWSVLSGVSPNYGYTF

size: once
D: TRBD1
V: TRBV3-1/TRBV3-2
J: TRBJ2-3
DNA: TGTGCCAGCAGCCCCCCTTACAGGGGACGGACAGATACGCAGTATTTT
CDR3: CASSPPYRGRTDTQYF

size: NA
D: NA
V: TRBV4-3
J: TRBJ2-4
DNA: TGCGCCAGCAGCCAAGGGCCGGGAAGGGGGAACATTCAGTACTTC
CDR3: CASSQGPGRGNIQYF

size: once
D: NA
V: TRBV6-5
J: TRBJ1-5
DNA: TGTGCCAGCAAGAGCGGGACCTTAGCAAGGCAGCCCCAGCATTTT
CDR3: CASKSGTLARQPQHF

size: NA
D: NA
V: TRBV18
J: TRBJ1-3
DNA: TGTGCCAGCTCACCGAAGGACTCTGGAAACACCATATATTTT
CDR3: CASSPKDSGNTIYF

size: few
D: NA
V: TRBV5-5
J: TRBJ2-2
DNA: TGTGCCAGCAGCTCCCTGGGGCTAGTGAGCACCGGGGAGCTGTTTTTT
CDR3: CASSSLGLVSTGELFF

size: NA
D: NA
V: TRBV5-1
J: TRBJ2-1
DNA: TGCGCCAGCAGCTTGGCCGGGACCGCGAGATACTCCTACAATGAGCAGTTCTTC
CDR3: CASSLAGTARYSYNEQFF

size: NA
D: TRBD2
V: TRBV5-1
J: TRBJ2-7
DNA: TGCGCCAGCAGCCCTGGGACTAGCGGGGTCTACGAGCAGTACTTC
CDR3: CASSPGTSGVYEQYF

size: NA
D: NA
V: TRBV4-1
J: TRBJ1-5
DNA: TGCGCCAGCAGCCATGGTTCCCCACCCGGGACATATCAGCCCCAGCATTTT
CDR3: CASSHGSPPGTYQPQHF

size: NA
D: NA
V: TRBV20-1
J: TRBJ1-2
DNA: TGCAGTGCTAGAGATGACTGGAGCTACACCTTC
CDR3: CSARDDWSYTF

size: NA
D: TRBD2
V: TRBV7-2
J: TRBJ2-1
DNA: TGTGCCAGCAGCTTACTAGCGGGAGTAGCCGATGAGCAGTTCTTC
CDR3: CASSLLAGVADEQFF

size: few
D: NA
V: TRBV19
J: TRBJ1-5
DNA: TGTGCCAGTAGTATAGGGACAGCTAATCAGCCCCAGCATTTT
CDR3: CASSIGTANQPQHF

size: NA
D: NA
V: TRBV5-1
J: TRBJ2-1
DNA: TGCGCCAGCAGCCCGCCCACAGGGCGCAATGAGCAGTTCTTC
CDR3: CASSPPTGRNEQFF

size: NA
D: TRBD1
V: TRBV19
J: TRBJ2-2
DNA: TGTGCCAGTACCCCGGGACAGCTCTATTCCGGGGAGCTGTTTTTT
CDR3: CASTPGQLYSGELFF

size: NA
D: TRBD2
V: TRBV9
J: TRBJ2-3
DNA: TGTGCCAGCAGCGTAGCTGGGGTAGCGGGGCTTAGCACAGATACGCAGTATTTT
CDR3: CASSVAGVAGLSTDTQYF

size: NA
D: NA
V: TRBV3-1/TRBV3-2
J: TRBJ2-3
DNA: TGTGCCAGCAGCCAAGAAGGGGTGCATACGCAGTATTTT
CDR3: CASSQEGVHTQYF

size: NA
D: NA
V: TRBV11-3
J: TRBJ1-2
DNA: TGTGCGGGGGACACTAACTATGGCTACACCTTC
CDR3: CAGDTNYGYTF

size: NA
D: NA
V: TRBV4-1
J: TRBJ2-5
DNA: TGCGCCAGCAGCCAAGAGCCAGGGTGGGAGACCCAGTACTTC
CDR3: CASSQEPGWETQYF

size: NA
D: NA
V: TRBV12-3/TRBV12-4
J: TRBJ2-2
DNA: TGTGCCAGCAGTCCAGGGGGGGCCGGGGAGCTGTTTTTT
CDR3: CASSPGGAGELFF

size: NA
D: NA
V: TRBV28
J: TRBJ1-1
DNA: TGTGCCAGCACCCCACACCTATTGAACACTGAAGCTTTCTTT
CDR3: CASTPHLLNTEAFF

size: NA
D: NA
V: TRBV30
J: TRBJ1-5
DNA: TGTGCCTGGAGTGGGGGCAATAGCAATCAGCCCCAGCATTTT
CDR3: CAWSGGNSNQPQHF

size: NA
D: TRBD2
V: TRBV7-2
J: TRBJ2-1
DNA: TGTGCCAGCAGCCAGAATCCTAGCGGGAGGGACAATGAGCAGTTCTTC
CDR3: CASSQNPSGRDNEQFF